These T cell receptor beta chains were read from a single sample in a study of blood T cells in healthy people across ages. MiXCR, applied by TCRdb to the 5' RACE reads, yields one record per CDR3 protein. This table has 550,000 to 700,000 distinct CDR3 sequences, roughly a quarter appearing once. Specimen: blood. The source is an older woman in good health. The CDR3 runs from the conserved cysteine through the conserved F or W. The D gene is left open where the match is weak. The listing skips clone size in some rows; elsewhere it reads once, few, many or a size class.

abundance: many; v_gene: TRBV18; j_gene: TRBJ2-7; d_gene: TRBD1; CDR3aa: CASSPAGTGNYEQYF; CDR3nt: TGTGCCAGCTCACCAGCCGGGACAGGGAACTACGAGCAGTACTTC
abundance: few; v_gene: TRBV7-2; j_gene: TRBJ2-1; d_gene: NA; CDR3aa: CASSLMSARSYNEQFF; CDR3nt: TGTGCCAGCAGCTTAATGTCAGCGCGCTCCTACAATGAGCAGTTCTTC
abundance: few; v_gene: TRBV7-2; j_gene: TRBJ2-2; d_gene: NA; CDR3aa: CASSWTVTGELFF; CDR3nt: TGTGCCAGCAGCTGGACAGTCACCGGGGAGCTGTTTTTT
abundance: few; v_gene: TRBV10-3; j_gene: TRBJ2-3; d_gene: NA; CDR3aa: CAISEQGTDTQYF; CDR3nt: TGTGCCATCAGTGAGCAGGGAACAGATACGCAGTATTTT
abundance: NA; v_gene: TRBV11-2; j_gene: TRBJ1-1; d_gene: NA; CDR3aa: CASSSDYTEAFF; CDR3nt: TGTGCCAGCAGCTCGGATTACACTGAAGCTTTCTTT
abundance: NA; v_gene: TRBV18; j_gene: TRBJ2-3; d_gene: TRBD1; CDR3aa: CASSRTGQYSGSTDTQYF; CDR3nt: TGTGCCAGCTCACGGACAGGGCAGTACAGCGGGAGCACAGATACGCAGTATTTT
abundance: few; v_gene: TRBV13; j_gene: TRBJ2-5; d_gene: TRBD1; CDR3aa: CASSYDRGETQCF; CDR3nt: TGTGCCAGCAGCTACGACAGGGGTGAGACCCAGTGCTTC
abundance: few; v_gene: TRBV9; j_gene: TRBJ2-3; d_gene: TRBD2; CDR3aa: CASSVEFLSGGSTDTQYF; CDR3nt: TGTGCCAGCAGCGTAGAGTTTCTTAGCGGGGGGTCCACAGATACGCAGTATTTT
abundance: NA; v_gene: TRBV7-9; j_gene: TRBJ1-3; d_gene: NA; CDR3aa: CASIPLGPGSSGNTIYF; CDR3nt: TGTGCCAGCATCCCTCTTGGGCCCGGAAGCTCTGGAAACACCATATATTTT
abundance: NA; v_gene: TRBV29-1; j_gene: TRBJ1-1; d_gene: NA; CDR3aa: CSAARGSGTEAFF; CDR3nt: TGCAGCGCCGCCAGGGGATCGGGCACTGAAGCTTTCTTT
abundance: few; v_gene: TRBV6-2/TRBV6-3; j_gene: TRBJ1-2; d_gene: NA; CDR3aa: CASSRTGLGYTF; CDR3nt: TGTGCCAGCAGTCGGACGGGCCTGGGCTACACCTTC
abundance: NA; v_gene: TRBV12-3/TRBV12-4; j_gene: TRBJ2-2; d_gene: NA; CDR3aa: CASSTLRTGELFF; CDR3nt: TGTGCCAGCAGCACACTTAGGACCGGGGAGCTGTTTTTT
abundance: NA; v_gene: TRBV6-5; j_gene: TRBJ2-3; d_gene: TRBD2; CDR3aa: CASSYATSAPDTQYF; CDR3nt: TGTGCCAGCAGTTACGCAACTAGCGCCCCAGATACGCAGTATTTT
abundance: NA; v_gene: TRBV4-3; j_gene: TRBJ2-3; d_gene: NA; CDR3aa: CASSRGGLADTQYF; CDR3nt: TGCGCCAGCAGCCGGGGGGGCCTAGCAGATACGCAGTATTTT
abundance: few; v_gene: TRBV19; j_gene: TRBJ1-5; d_gene: NA; CDR3aa: CASSISGDQPQHF; CDR3nt: TGTGCCAGTAGTATTTCTGGGGATCAGCCCCAGCATTTT
abundance: few; v_gene: TRBV12-3/TRBV12-4; j_gene: TRBJ2-7; d_gene: TRBD2; CDR3aa: CASSLGSGAYFYEQYF; CDR3nt: TGTGCCAGCAGTTTGGGGAGCGGGGCCTACTTCTACGAGCAGTACTTC
abundance: NA; v_gene: TRBV7-4; j_gene: TRBJ1-3; d_gene: TRBD1; CDR3aa: CASSFPDRRGGNTIYF; CDR3nt: TGTGCCAGCAGCTTTCCGGACAGGCGAGGTGGAAACACCATATATTTT
abundance: NA; v_gene: TRBV7-2; j_gene: TRBJ1-6; d_gene: TRBD1; CDR3aa: CASSPLDRGFAPLHF; CDR3nt: TGTGCCAGCAGCCCCCTCGACAGGGGTTTTGCACCCCTCCACTTT
abundance: NA; v_gene: TRBV9; j_gene: TRBJ2-1; d_gene: TRBD2; CDR3aa: CASSVVGGAYNEQFF; CDR3nt: TGTGCCAGCAGCGTAGTCGGGGGGGCCTACAATGAGCAGTTCTTC
abundance: NA; v_gene: TRBV7-2; j_gene: TRBJ1-2; d_gene: NA; CDR3aa: CASSPGFYGYTF; CDR3nt: TGTGCCAGCAGCCCAGGGTTCTATGGCTACACCTTC
abundance: few; v_gene: TRBV5-1; j_gene: TRBJ2-7; d_gene: NA; CDR3aa: CASSLAPSYPLSEQYF; CDR3nt: TGCGCCAGCAGCCTAGCCCCCAGCTATCCTTTGAGCGAGCAGTACTTC
abundance: NA; v_gene: TRBV4-3; j_gene: TRBJ2-5; d_gene: TRBD2; CDR3aa: CASSQTAGGQETQYF; CDR3nt: TGCGCCAGCAGCCAAACAGCGGGGGGGCAAGAGACCCAGTACTTC
abundance: few; v_gene: TRBV5-1; j_gene: TRBJ2-1; d_gene: TRBD2; CDR3aa: CASSTSGTSSGEQFF; CDR3nt: TGCGCCAGCAGCACCTCCGGGACTAGCTCGGGTGAGCAGTTCTTC
abundance: few; v_gene: TRBV7-2; j_gene: TRBJ2-5; d_gene: TRBD2; CDR3aa: CASSLMGSGGATMTTQYF; CDR3nt: TGTGCCAGCAGCTTGATGGGAAGCGGGGGGGCGACGATGACGACCCAGTACTTC
abundance: few; v_gene: TRBV5-1; j_gene: TRBJ2-1; d_gene: TRBD1; CDR3aa: CASSWGQAGNEQFF; CDR3nt: TGCGCCAGCAGCTGGGGACAGGCTGGAAATGAGCAGTTCTTC
abundance: few; v_gene: TRBV29-1; j_gene: TRBJ2-6; d_gene: TRBD1; CDR3aa: CSVGQGSANVLTF; CDR3nt: TGCAGCGTTGGACAGGGGAGTGCCAACGTCCTGACTTTC
abundance: few; v_gene: TRBV6-5; j_gene: TRBJ2-3; d_gene: NA; CDR3aa: CASSRRLGDTQYF; CDR3nt: TGTGCCAGCAGTCGTCGACTGGGGGATACGCAGTATTTT
abundance: few; v_gene: TRBV5-1; j_gene: TRBJ1-6; d_gene: NA; CDR3aa: CASSSRELGSPLHF; CDR3nt: TGCGCCAGCAGCTCCCGGGAACTCGGTTCACCCCTCCACTTT
abundance: few; v_gene: TRBV20-1; j_gene: TRBJ2-7; d_gene: NA; CDR3aa: CSARAGNAYEQYF; CDR3nt: TGCAGTGCTAGAGCGGGGAACGCCTACGAGCAGTACTTC
abundance: NA; v_gene: TRBV5-1; j_gene: TRBJ1-2; d_gene: TRBD1; CDR3aa: CASSSSGTAPGYTF; CDR3nt: TGCGCCAGCAGCTCCTCGGGGACAGCACCTGGCTACACCTTC
abundance: few; v_gene: TRBV30; j_gene: TRBJ1-4; d_gene: NA; CDR3aa: CAWQRGGEKLFF; CDR3nt: TGTGCCTGGCAACGGGGAGGGGAAAAACTGTTTTTT
abundance: NA; v_gene: TRBV24-1; j_gene: TRBJ1-2; d_gene: NA; CDR3aa: CATQVGYTF; CDR3nt: TGTGCCACCCAGGTTGGCTACACCTTC
abundance: few; v_gene: TRBV2; j_gene: TRBJ2-1; d_gene: NA; CDR3aa: CASSERGQPFGAASYNEQFF; CDR3nt: TGTGCCAGCAGTGAAAGAGGACAGCCTTTCGGAGCGGCTTCCTACAATGAGCAGTTCTTC
abundance: NA; v_gene: TRBV27; j_gene: TRBJ2-5; d_gene: NA; CDR3aa: CASSSRRGAIDTQYF; CDR3nt: TGTGCCAGCAGTTCCCGGAGGGGAGCTATTGACACCCAGTACTTC
abundance: few; v_gene: TRBV12-3/TRBV12-4; j_gene: TRBJ2-7; d_gene: TRBD2; CDR3aa: CASGAGLAGSSYEQYF; CDR3nt: TGTGCCAGCGGGGCCGGACTAGCGGGGAGCTCCTACGAGCAGTACTTC
abundance: few; v_gene: TRBV28; j_gene: TRBJ2-1; d_gene: NA; CDR3aa: CATLSTVYNEQFF; CDR3nt: TGTGCCACCTTGTCGACAGTATACAATGAGCAGTTCTTC
abundance: many; v_gene: TRBV5-1; j_gene: TRBJ1-6; d_gene: NA; CDR3aa: CASSLKGPPLHF; CDR3nt: TGCGCCAGCAGCTTGAAAGGCCCACCCCTCCACTTT
abundance: NA; v_gene: TRBV12-3/TRBV12-4; j_gene: TRBJ2-1; d_gene: NA; CDR3aa: CASRVDSQTYNEQFF; CDR3nt: TGTGCCAGCAGAGTAGACAGCCAGACCTACAATGAGCAGTTCTTC
abundance: NA; v_gene: TRBV20-1; j_gene: TRBJ1-5; d_gene: NA; CDR3aa: CSATTSNQPQHF; CDR3nt: TGCAGTGCAACCACAAGTAATCAGCCCCAGCATTTT
abundance: NA; v_gene: TRBV3-1; j_gene: TRBJ2-7; d_gene: NA; CDR3aa: CASSPALGVYEQYF; CDR3nt: TGTGCCAGCAGCCCCGCTTTGGGTGTCTACGAGCAGTACTTC
abundance: few; v_gene: TRBV12-3/TRBV12-4; j_gene: TRBJ2-2; d_gene: NA; CDR3aa: CASSLMGGTAGELFF; CDR3nt: TGTGCCAGCAGTTTAATGGGGGGCACCGCCGGGGAGCTGTTTTTT
abundance: few; v_gene: TRBV3-1; j_gene: TRBJ1-2; d_gene: NA; CDR3aa: CASSRRVDYGYTF; CDR3nt: TGTGCCAGCAGCCGACGGGTTGACTATGGCTACACCTTC
abundance: NA; v_gene: TRBV12-3/TRBV12-4; j_gene: TRBJ1-1; d_gene: NA; CDR3aa: CASSFQGGEEAFF; CDR3nt: TGTGCCAGCAGTTTTCAGGGTGGCGAGGAAGCTTTCTTT
abundance: few; v_gene: TRBV3-1; j_gene: TRBJ2-5; d_gene: NA; CDR3aa: CASSQGGLYEQCF; CDR3nt: TGTGCCAGCAGCCAGGGGGGCCTCTACGAGCAGTGCTTC
abundance: few; v_gene: TRBV7-2; j_gene: TRBJ1-2; d_gene: NA; CDR3aa: CASSLAGPLYYGYTF; CDR3nt: TGTGCCAGCAGCTTAGCAGGACCCCTCTACTATGGCTACACCTTC
abundance: few; v_gene: TRBV5-1; j_gene: TRBJ1-4; d_gene: NA; CDR3aa: CASSPGQGPATNEKLFF; CDR3nt: TGCGCCAGCAGCCCCGGCCAGGGCCCTGCAACTAATGAAAAACTGTTTTTT
abundance: few; v_gene: TRBV7-6; j_gene: TRBJ2-7; d_gene: TRBD1; CDR3aa: CASSLAGQGGEQYF; CDR3nt: TGTGCCAGCAGCTTAGCGGGACAGGGTGGCGAGCAGTACTTC
abundance: NA; v_gene: TRBV12-3/TRBV12-4; j_gene: TRBJ1-3; d_gene: TRBD1; CDR3aa: CASSLETGTAGNTIYF; CDR3nt: TGTGCCAGCAGTTTAGAGACAGGGACAGCTGGAAACACCATATATTTT
abundance: few; v_gene: TRBV19; j_gene: TRBJ1-5; d_gene: NA; CDR3aa: CASSILRTAPGPQHF; CDR3nt: TGTGCCAGTAGTATACTAAGGACAGCCCCGGGGCCCCAGCATTTT
abundance: few; v_gene: TRBV29-1; j_gene: TRBJ1-2; d_gene: TRBD1; CDR3aa: CSATGQSHYGYTF; CDR3nt: TGCAGCGCGACGGGACAGTCTCACTATGGCTACACCTTC